The following is a TCR beta chain sequence with its context. Its antigen is not known. These data are taken from a study of long-term antiretroviral therapy in people with HIV. Each donor had at least one pre-ART and at least two post-ART PBMC samples. Study conclusions and caveats: Drawn between the mid-2000s and the late 2010s, the blood was possibly obtained under older ART regimens.

The CDR3 has 14 residues. Trimming took 5 bases from V and 2 from J; bases not matched to a gene: 3. Germline V gene lookup returns CDR1 SGHTA and CDR2 FQGNSA. At the survey level, the v3.0 immunoSEQ assay was run. Here immunoSEQ multiplex PCR was the method, and the copy in TCRdb shows in-frame clones only, minus some. The sample holds some 27,000 clones; around 77% are singletons and the top ten take 8.5% to 14%. This TCR derives from a man aged 25 to 40 with HIV. The sample here was unsorted PBMCs, taken 2.1 years after starting antiretroviral therapy. V is TRBV7-2 and J is TRBJ2-5; 9 bases map to TRBD1. The CDR3 sequence is CASSVGQGQETQYF. The CDR3 bases are TGTGCCAGCAGCGTAGGACAGGGGCAAGAGACCCAGTACTTC.